The clone carrying this T cell receptor (beta chain) was picked up a small number of times. As yet, its antigen is unknown. This sample stems from a study of human T cells and chemical hapten exposure. Study-wide background: Sensitization used 2% DPC on about 2 cm by about 2 cm upper inner arm skin. Across samples, TCR yields varied, mostly owing to small differences in pooled library volumes.

Germline V lookup: CDR1 SGHVS, CDR2 FNYEAQ. This CDR3 is built from 16 residues. The J segment lost 6 bases and the V segment lost 0 bases, leaving 9 bases of the junction unmatched. Findings and caveats of the study: TCRs at high frequency, those above 1 in 1000, did not change with DPC sensitization.

The time point is: pre-sensitization, week 0. Noted treatment: therapeutic diphenylcyclopropenone sensitization with weekly scalp DPC. TCRdb redid the calling of the RACE reads with MiXCR, one entry per CDR3 protein. The data show 300,000 to 450,000 distinct CDR3 sequences, with 5.1% seen just once and 2% to 3% held by the top ten. The specimen was whole blood, collected in connection with sensitization to the hapten diphenylcyclopropenone (DPC). The TCR was taken from a woman aged 50 to 60 with alopecia areata. Some clones in this sample may be carry-over from other donors' samples. The V call is TRBV7-6, the J call TRBJ2-3, with 7 bases that match TRBD2. The CDR3, as DNA: TGTGCCAGCAGCTTAGCGCTGGGCGGGAGTGGCGATACGCAGTATTTT. It yields the protein CASSLALGGSGDTQYF.